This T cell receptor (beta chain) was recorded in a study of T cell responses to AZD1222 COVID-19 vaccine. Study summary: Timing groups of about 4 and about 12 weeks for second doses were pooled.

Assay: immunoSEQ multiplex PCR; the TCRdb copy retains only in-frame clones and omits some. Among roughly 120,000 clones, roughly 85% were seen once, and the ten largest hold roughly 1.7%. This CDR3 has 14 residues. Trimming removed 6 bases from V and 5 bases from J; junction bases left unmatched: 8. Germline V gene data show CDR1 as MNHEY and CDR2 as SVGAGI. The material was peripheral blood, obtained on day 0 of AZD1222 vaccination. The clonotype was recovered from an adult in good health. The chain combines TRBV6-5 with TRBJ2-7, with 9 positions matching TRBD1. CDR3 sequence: CASRLQGALDEQYF. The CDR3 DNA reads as TGTGCCAGCAGATTACAGGGGGCACTTGACGAGCAGTACTTC.